A single sample is the source of the 5 T cell receptor beta chains below, sequenced in a study of blood T cells in healthy people across ages. Alongside a J-beta primer mix, a sample-barcoded 5' primer served in a second PCR lasting roughly 7 to 11 cycles. TCRdb reprocessed the 5' RACE reads via MiXCR and lists one record per CDR3 protein. The table includes around 580,000 distinct CDR3 sequences, around 48% detected once. The sequencing input was blood. These receptor sequences come from a man of 80 years or more in good health.

The chain joins TRBV5-1 to TRBJ2-7; 8 bases align to TRBD2. The germline CDR1 and CDR2 sequences are SGHRS and YFSETQ. The J segment lost 3 bases and the V segment lost 5 bases, leaving 7 bases of the junction unmatched. The CDR3 loop spans 14 amino acids. The CDR3 DNA reads as TGCGCCAGCAGATTTAGCGGGGACTACTACGAGCAGTACTTC. It is translated as CASRFSGDYYEQYF.

This clonotype has a count of ten or more. V usage is TRBV6-5 and J usage is TRBJ1-6; D might be TRBD1 (6 bases). Trimming took off 6 bases at V and 9 bases at J, with 15 bases between the two ends. This CDR3 comprises 14 residues. CDR1 is MNHEY and CDR2 is SVGAGI in the germline V gene. The CDR3 protein is CASRPQGFASPLHF. CDR3 in DNA: TGTGCCAGCAGGCCCCAGGGGTTTGCTTCACCCCTCCACTTT.

This clonotype was observed a few times. The rearrangement links TRBV7-9 to TRBJ2-7; 7 nucleotides match TRBD2. This CDR3 region has 18 residues. J lost 3 bases, V lost 4 bases, and 18 bases had no gene match. CDR1 SEHNR and CDR2 FQNEAQ come from the germline V gene (reference sequence). In DNA form, the CDR3 reads TGTGCCAGCAGCTCACCGCGGCCGGTTATGGGCGGGAGCTACGAGCAGTACTTC. This sequence encodes CASSSPRPVMGGSYEQYF.

This clonotype was counted only a few times. J is TRBJ1-6 and V is TRBV6-6; 9 bases are a match to TRBD1. CDR3 length equals 14 residues. V lost 6 bases, J lost 8 bases, and 5 bases stayed unmatched. CDR1 is MNHNY, CDR2 SVGAGI, per germline (reference sequence). The CDR3 here is CASRTGTGHSPLHF. For the CDR3, the DNA is TGTGCCAGCAGAACCGGGACAGGGCATTCACCCCTCCACTTT.

The chain uses TRBV6-2 or TRBV6-3 and TRBJ1-5; perhaps TRBD1 as D (5 bases). Germline CDR1 is MNHEY and CDR2 is SVGEGT. V lost 5 bases and J lost 4, with 12 bases in between. CDR3 length equals 14 residues. The chain's CDR3 is CASSDRQLNQPQHF. The CDR3 nucleotides read TGTGCCAGCAGTGACCGACAGCTAAATCAGCCCCAGCATTTT.